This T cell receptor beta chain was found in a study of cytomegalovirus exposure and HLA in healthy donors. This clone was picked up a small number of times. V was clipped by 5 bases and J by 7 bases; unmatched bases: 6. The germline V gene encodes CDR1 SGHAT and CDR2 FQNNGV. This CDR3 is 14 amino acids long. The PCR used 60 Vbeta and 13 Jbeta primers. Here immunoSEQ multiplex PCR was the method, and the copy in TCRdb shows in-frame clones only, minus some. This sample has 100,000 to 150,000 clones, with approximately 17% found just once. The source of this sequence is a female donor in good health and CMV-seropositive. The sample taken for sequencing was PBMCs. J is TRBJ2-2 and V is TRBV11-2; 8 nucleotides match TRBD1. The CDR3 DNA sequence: TGTGCCAGCAGCCTAAGACAGGGGCACGGGGAGCTGTTTTTT. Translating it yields CASSLRQGHGELFF.